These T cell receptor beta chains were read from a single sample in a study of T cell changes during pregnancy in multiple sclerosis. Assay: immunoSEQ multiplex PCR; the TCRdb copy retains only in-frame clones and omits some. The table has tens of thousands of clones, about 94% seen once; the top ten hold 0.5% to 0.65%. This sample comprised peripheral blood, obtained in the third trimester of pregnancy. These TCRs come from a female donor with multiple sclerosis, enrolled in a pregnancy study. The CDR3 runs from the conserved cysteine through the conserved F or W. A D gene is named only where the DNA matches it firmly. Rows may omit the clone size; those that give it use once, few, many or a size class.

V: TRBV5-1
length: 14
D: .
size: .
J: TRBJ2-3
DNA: TGCGCCAGCAGCATGGGGGGCTCTTCAGATACGCAGTATTTT
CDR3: CASSMGGSSDTQYF

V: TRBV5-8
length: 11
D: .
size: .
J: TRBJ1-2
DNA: TGTGCCAGCAGCTTAACGGGTGGCTACACCTTC
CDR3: CASSLTGGYTF

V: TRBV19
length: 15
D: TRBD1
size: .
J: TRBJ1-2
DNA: TGTGCCAGTAGTAACAGGGACAGGGGATTTAACGGCTACACCTTC
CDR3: CASSNRDRGFNGYTF

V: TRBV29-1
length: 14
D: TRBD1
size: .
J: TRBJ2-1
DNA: TGCAGCGCTGCGGGACAGGGGTTAGAAAATGAGCAGTTCTTC
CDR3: CSAAGQGLENEQFF

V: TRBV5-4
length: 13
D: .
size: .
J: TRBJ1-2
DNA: TGTGCCAGCAGCTCTGGACAGATCTGGAGCTACACCTTC
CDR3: CASSSGQIWSYTF

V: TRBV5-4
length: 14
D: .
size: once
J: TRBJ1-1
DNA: TGTGCCAGCAGCAACAGGGTGAGGGGCACTGAAGCTTTCTTT
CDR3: CASSNRVRGTEAFF

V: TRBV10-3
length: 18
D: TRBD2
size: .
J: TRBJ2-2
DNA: TGTGCCATCAGTGAGTCTCGGGGACTAGCGGTGCACACCGGGGAGCTGTTTTTT
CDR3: CAISESRGLAVHTGELFF

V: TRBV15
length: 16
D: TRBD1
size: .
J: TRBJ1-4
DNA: TGTGCCACCAGCAGAGATCGCCTTGACAGGGGGCAAAAACTGTTTTTT
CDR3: CATSRDRLDRGQKLFF

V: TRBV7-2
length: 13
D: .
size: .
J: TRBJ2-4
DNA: TGTGCCAGCAGCCGTGACGGGGATGGCATTCAGTACTTC
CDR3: CASSRDGDGIQYF

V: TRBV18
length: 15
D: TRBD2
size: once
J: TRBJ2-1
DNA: TGTGCCAGCTCACCATTACTAGCGGGGGACAATGAGCAGTTCTTC
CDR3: CASSPLLAGDNEQFF

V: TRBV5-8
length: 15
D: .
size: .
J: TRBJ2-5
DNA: TGTGCCAGCAGCTTGGAGTTGGCAGTCCAAGAGACCCAGTACTTC
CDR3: CASSLELAVQETQYF

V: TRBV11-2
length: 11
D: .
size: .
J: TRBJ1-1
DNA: TGTGCCAGCAGCTGGGGGCTTGAAGCTTTCTTT
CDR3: CASSWGLEAFF

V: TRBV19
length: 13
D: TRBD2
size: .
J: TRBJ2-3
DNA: TGTGCCACCACGGGGCGGGGGGTAGATACGCAGTATTTT
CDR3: CATTGRGVDTQYF

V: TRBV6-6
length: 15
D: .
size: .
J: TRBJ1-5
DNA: TGTGCCAGCGCATTAAAGGGGGATAGCAATCAGCCCCAGCATTTT
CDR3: CASALKGDSNQPQHF

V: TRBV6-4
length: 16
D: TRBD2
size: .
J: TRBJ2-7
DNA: TGTGCCAGCAGTGACCCCCGACTAGCGGGGGACTACGAGCAGTACTTC
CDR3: CASSDPRLAGDYEQYF

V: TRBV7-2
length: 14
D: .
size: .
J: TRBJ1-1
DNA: TGTGCCAGCAGCTTTATCGGAGGAGGCACTGAAGCTTTCTTT
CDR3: CASSFIGGGTEAFF

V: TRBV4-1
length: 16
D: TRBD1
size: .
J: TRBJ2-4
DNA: TGCGCCAGCAGCCCCGACAGGGCATATAGGGGGAACATTCAGTACTTC
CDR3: CASSPDRAYRGNIQYF

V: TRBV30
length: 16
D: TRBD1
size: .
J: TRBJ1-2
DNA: TGTGCCTGGAGTGTCCCCCAGACAGGGGCTAACTATGGCTACACCTTC
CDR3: CAWSVPQTGANYGYTF

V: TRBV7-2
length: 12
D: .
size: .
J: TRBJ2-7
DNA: TGTGCCAGCAGCCCCGACTGGTACGAGCAGTACTTC
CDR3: CASSPDWYEQYF

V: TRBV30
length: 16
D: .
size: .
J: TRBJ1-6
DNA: TGTGCCTGGAGTAGACCCAGCGGCAGGAACAATTCACCCCTCCACTTT
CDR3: CAWSRPSGRNNSPLHF